This T cell receptor beta chain originates from a study of cytomegalovirus exposure and HLA in healthy donors. Across the study: The 120 validation repertoires used the same platform as the roughly 700 first-cohort repertoires (as reported by a later analysis).

The data were produced by immunoSEQ multiplex PCR, yet TCRdb's version contains in-frame clones alone and is incomplete. The sample includes some 150,000 clones, more than 75% of them seen just once. General study results and limits: According to a subsequent analysis, TCR clusters identified in the first cohort showed a tendency to co-occur across the roughly 110 validation repertoires. Reported performance of the classifier showed diagnosis of cytomegalovirus status with high specificity and sensitivity.

While the first cohort had 600 to 800 subjects, the donors belonged to the separate validation cohort of roughly 130 subjects. Worth noting for this clone: Its matching antigen is unknown.

Germline V CDR1 and CDR2: MDHEN, SYDVKM. CDR3 length equals 16 residues. The junction had 8 bases not matched to a gene; V was cut back by 6 bases and J by 0 bases. The sample taken for sequencing was PBMCs. The sequence was collected from a man aged 18 to 29 in good health and CMV-seronegative. J is TRBJ1-5 and V is TRBV28; TRBD1 matches 7 bases. The DNA for the CDR3 is TGTGCCAGCAGGGACGGGACAGATTATAGCAATCAGCCCCAGCATTTT. It yields the protein CASRDGTDYSNQPQHF.